This TCR beta chain was obtained from a study of blood T cell repertoires in COVID-19. The data were produced by immunoSEQ multiplex PCR, yet TCRdb's version contains in-frame clones alone and is incomplete. The repertoire includes about 97,000 clones, about 72% of them detected once, and 9.8% sits in the top ten. The CDR3 is 15 residues long. Germline values: CDR1 SGHRS, CDR2 YFSETQ. V dropped 4 bases and J dropped 7; count of bases not matched to a gene: 3. This clone was picked up a small number of times. The chain employs TRBV5-1 and TRBJ2-1; the match to TRBD2 covers 15 bases. The sequencing sample was made of peripheral blood. This sequence was found in a man aged 55 to 70 with active or convalescent COVID-19. In DNA, the CDR3 is TGCGCCAGCAGCGCCGGGACTAGCGGGAGGAATGAGCAGTTCTTC. This translates into CASSAGTSGRNEQFF.